A single sample gave rise to the 30 T cell receptor beta chains below, sequenced in a study of T cell changes during pregnancy in multiple sclerosis. Profiled with immunoSEQ multiplex PCR; TCRdb holds only in-frame clones, not every one. The table has about 79,000 clones, just over 90% seen once; the top ten hold 0.4% to 0.6%. The material sequenced was CD4+ T cells from peripheral blood mononuclear cells, taken in the second trimester of pregnancy. These receptors were collected from a female donor with multiple sclerosis, enrolled in a pregnancy study.

This chain links TRBV9 with TRBJ2-3; TRBD2 aligns across 9 bases. Germline CDR1 and CDR2: SGDLS and YYNGEE. V dropped 0 bases and J dropped 4; count of bases not matched to a gene: 6. This CDR3 is built from 16 residues. As DNA, the CDR3 is TGTGCCAGCAGCGTAGGTTTAGCGGGAGTGCCAGATACGCAGTATTTT. It yields the protein CASSVGLAGVPDTQYF.

This clone occurred once. The J gene is TRBJ1-5, the V gene TRBV29-1, with 7 bases that match TRBD1. Germline V gene data show CDR1 as SQVTM and CDR2 as ANQGSEA. V shed 5 bases, J shed 6 bases, and the junction held 7 bases outside the gene matches. The CDR3 covers 13 residues. CDR3: CSVSTGVSQPQHF. The CDR3 DNA is TGCAGCGTTTCTACAGGGGTTAGTCAGCCCCAGCATTTT. Combining the CDR3 with reference TRBV29-1 and TRBJ1-5 gives the whole variable domain SAVISQKPSRDICQRGTSLTIQCQVDSQVTMMFWYRQQPGQSLTLIATANQGSEATYESGFVIDKFPISRPNLTFSTLTVSNMSPEDSSIYLCSVSTGVSQPQHFGDGTRLSIL.

The chain employs TRBV29-1 and TRBJ1-1, with D maybe TRBD1 (5 bases). This CDR3 has 15 amino acids. Germline V gives CDR1 SQVTM, CDR2 ANQGSEA. V was trimmed by 2 bases and J by 3 bases, leaving 16 bases between them. CDR3 DNA sequence: TGCAGCGTTGAAAGGGCCGACAGAGGATACACTGAAGCTTTCTTT. This encodes CSVERADRGYTEAFF.

This sequence joins TRBV29-1 and TRBJ2-7; D unresolved. The CDR3 contains 13 residues. Germline V CDR1 and CDR2: SQVTM, ANQGSEA. Trimming took 5 bases from V and 0 from J, leaving 11 bases between them. Written as DNA, the CDR3 is TGCAGCGTTTCTATGGGCCGCTCCTACGAGCAGTACTTC. Translating it yields CSVSMGRSYEQYF.

V usage is TRBV2 and J usage is TRBJ2-3; maybe TRBD2 (5 bases). Per germline, CDR1 SNHLY and CDR2 FYNNEI. CDR3 length: 14 amino acids. With 6 bases removed from V and 2 bases from J, the gap between germline ends came to 12 bases. The CDR3 DNA follows: TGTGCCAGCAGGTCACTAGTAACCACAGATACGCAGTATTTT. Translation: CASRSLVTTDTQYF. Full variable domain (remainder filled in from reference TRBV2 and TRBJ2-3): EPEVTQTPSHQVTQMGQEVILRCVPISNHLYFYWYRQILGQKVEFLVSFYNNEISEKSEIFDDQFSVERPDGSNFTLKIRSTKLEDSAMYFCASRSLVTTDTQYFGPGTRLTVL.

Here the CDR3 DNA reads TGTGCCAGCAGTACACTTCGCGGGGCGCAGTTCTTC. Amino acid sequence: CASSTLRGAQFF. This chain joins TRBV7-3 and TRBJ2-1, with D possibly matching TRBD2 (6 bases). Trimming shortened V by 6 bases and J by 12 bases, and 15 bases separated the two germline ends. Germline V CDR1 and CDR2: SGHTA, FQGTGA. This CDR3 spans 12 amino acids.

The genes are TRBV28 and TRBJ2-7; 9 bases match TRBD2. Germline-derived CDR1 and CDR2 are MDHEN and SYDVKM. V shed 6 bases, J shed 3 bases, and the junction held 15 bases outside the gene matches. The CDR3 sequence is 17 residues long. CDR3 bases: TGTGCCAGCAGCGCTAACAAGAGGGGACTAGCAGACTACGAGCAGTACTTC. Amino acid sequence: CASSANKRGLADYEQYF.

The V and J genes are TRBV5-4 and TRBJ2-2; no reliable D call. The CDR3 loop spans 15 amino acids. Trimming pared 0 bases from V and 7 bases from J, leaving 13 bases between. Germline loops: CDR1 SGHNT, CDR2 YYREEE (reference sequence). CDR3 region: CASSLGALGVGELFF. The CDR3 DNA sequence: TGTGCCAGCAGCTTGGGCGCCCTTGGTGTCGGGGAGCTGTTTTTT. Full variable domain (missing parts from reference TRBV5-4 and TRBJ2-2): ETGVTQSPTHLIKTRGQQVTLRCSSQSGHNTVSWYQQALGQGPQFIFQYYREEENGRGNFPPRFSGLQFPNYSSELNVNALELDDSALYLCASSLGALGVGELFFGEGSRLTVL.

This chain links TRBV7-3 with TRBJ2-3; TRBD2 matches 8 bases. V shed 4 bases, J shed 5 bases, and the junction held 11 bases outside the gene matches. This CDR3 has 16 residues. Germline lookup yields CDR1 SGHTA and CDR2 FQGTGA. The CDR3 nucleotides read TGTGCCAGCAGCTCCGGACTAGCCTCGAGTGGAGATACGCAGTATTTT. Translation gives CASSSGLASSGDTQYF. The full variable domain, its missing parts supplied by reference TRBV7-3 and TRBJ2-3, is GAGVSQTPSNKVTEKGKYVELRCDPISGHTALYWYRQSLGQGPEFLIYFQGTGAADDSGLPNDRFFAVRPEGSVSTLKIQRTERGDSAVYLCASSSGLASSGDTQYFGPGTRLTVL.

The chain joins TRBV5-4 to TRBJ2-3; D perhaps matches TRBD2 (6 bases). The CDR3 has 16 residues. Per germline, CDR1 SGHNT and CDR2 YYREEE (reference sequence). Trimming removed 0 bases from V and 2 bases from J, with 13 bases in between. The CDR3 nucleotides read TGTGCCAGCAGCTTGGCGGGGATAGCGGCCACAGATACGCAGTATTTT. Protein: CASSLAGIAATDTQYF.

Concerning this clone itself: The same CDR3 arises from other DNA sequences in this sample as well. The gene calls are TRBV18 and TRBJ2-1; TRBD2 might be the D (5 bases). Trimming removed 3 bases at V and 3 bases at J, with 6 bases between. This CDR3 has 13 amino acids. Germline CDR1 reads KGHSH; CDR2 reads LQKENI. CDR3 loop: CASSPGLYNEQFF. The DNA of the CDR3 is TGTGCCAGCTCACCCGGACTCTACAATGAGCAGTTCTTC. Full variable domain (outside the CDR3, taken from reference TRBV18 and TRBJ2-1): NAGVMQNPRHLVRRRGQEARLRCSPMKGHSHVYWYRQLPEEGLKFMVYLQKENIIDESGMPKERFSAEFPKEGPSILRIQQVVRGDSAAYFCASSPGLYNEQFFGPGTRLTVL.

The chain is built from TRBV16 and TRBJ1-6; 7 bases are a match to TRBD1. This CDR3 has 20 amino acids. Germline V gene data show CDR1 as KGHSY and CDR2 as FQNENV. V was clipped by 1 base and J by 6 bases; unmatched bases: 18. The CDR3 loop reads CASSQFLRFETGTANSPLHF. CDR3 DNA sequence: TGTGCCAGCAGCCAATTTCTGAGGTTTGAGACAGGGACCGCTAATTCACCCCTCCACTTT.

This clone was found once. This sample also contains other DNA sequences that code for the same CDR3. The gene calls are TRBV18 and TRBJ2-7; 8 bases match TRBD1. There are 15 residues in the CDR3. V dropped 1 base and J dropped 2; count of bases not matched to a gene: 4. Germline CDR1 is KGHSH and CDR2 is LQKENI. CDR3 loop: CASSPRTGLTYEQYF. The CDR3, as DNA: TGTGCCAGCTCACCACGGACAGGGTTGACCTACGAGCAGTACTTC.

This rearrangement joins TRBV27 to TRBJ1-6; TRBD1 matches 7 bases. Germline CDR1 and CDR2: MNHEY and SMNVEV (reference sequence). The CDR3 is 15 residues long. Unmatched junction bases numbered 8, after V lost 2 bases and J lost 10 bases. The CDR3 region is CASSLQGESGSPLHF. The CDR3 DNA reads TGTGCCAGCAGTTTACAGGGGGAATCGGGATCACCCCTCCACTTT.

This chain uses TRBV28 with TRBJ1-5; a possible D gene is TRBD1 (5 bases). Per germline, CDR1 MDHEN and CDR2 SYDVKM. The CDR3 length is 12 residues. CDR3 DNA sequence: TGTGCAATGGGGCGGGGCTTCCAGCCCCAGCATTTT. This sequence encodes CAMGRGFQPQHF.

The V and J genes are TRBV10-3 and TRBJ2-5, with D maybe TRBD2 (6 bases). This CDR3 has 16 amino acids. V was clipped by 5 bases and J by 9 bases, with 25 bases between them. In germline, CDR1 is ENHRY, CDR2 SYGVKD. The CDR3: CAISPVAASGGDAQYF. The CDR3 region has the DNA TGTGCCATCAGTCCAGTCGCAGCATCCGGCGGGGATGCCCAGTACTTC.

The gene calls are TRBV7-3 and TRBJ2-5; possible D gene TRBD2, 5 bases. Per germline, CDR1 SGHTA and CDR2 FQGTGA. V gave up 5 bases and J gave up 5 bases, with 18 bases separating them. The CDR3 extends over 15 amino acids. The CDR3 DNA follows: TGTGCCAGCAGCCCTAGCCGGGGTCGAGGCGAGACCCAGTACTTC. Translating gives CASSPSRGRGETQYF.

This rearrangement joins TRBV5-1 to TRBJ1-1; D not certain. Germline V gene data show CDR1 as SGHRS and CDR2 as YFSETQ. Trimming removed 0 bases from V and 2 bases from J, with 8 bases in between. The CDR3 contains 14 residues. In DNA, the CDR3 is TGCGCCAGCAGCTTGGCACAGTTAAACACTGAAGCTTTCTTT. Protein: CASSLAQLNTEAFF. The full variable domain, rest sourced from reference TRBV5-1 and TRBJ1-1, is KAGVTQTPRYLIKTRGQQVTLSCSPISGHRSVSWYQQTPGQGLQFLFEYFSETQRNKGNFPGRFSGRQFSNSRSEMNVSTLELGDSALYLCASSLAQLNTEAFFGQGTRLTVV.

The chain carries TRBV4-1 and TRBJ2-6; 7 bases map to TRBD1. The CDR3 totals 20 residues. Germline CDR1 MGHRA, CDR2 YSYEKL. With V trimmed by 0 bases and J by 0 bases, 11 bases remained unmatched. CDR3 amino acids: CASSQDSDGQVASGANVLTF. DNA of the CDR3: TGCGCCAGCAGCCAAGATTCAGATGGACAGGTAGCCTCTGGGGCCAACGTCCTGACTTTC.

V is TRBV28 and J is TRBJ2-5; D might be TRBD1 (6 bases). The CDR3 length is 15 residues. Germline V CDR1 and CDR2: MDHEN, SYDVKM. Trimming shortened V by 5 bases and J by 2 bases, and 15 bases separated the two germline ends. The CDR3 loop is CASSPIGQGQETQYF. The CDR3 DNA sequence: TGTGCCAGCAGTCCAATAGGTCAGGGGCAAGAGACCCAGTACTTC.

The rearrangement joins TRBV29-1 to TRBJ2-3; TRBD1 might be the D (6 bases). Trimming cost V 3 bases and J 3 bases, with 7 bases left between them. Looked up from germline, CDR1 is SQVTM and CDR2 is ANQGSEA. The CDR3 is made up of 12 amino acids. CDR3 region: CSVDDRTDTQYF. DNA of the CDR3: TGCAGCGTTGATGACAGGACAGATACGCAGTATTTT.

The rearrangement links TRBV2 to TRBJ1-6; TRBD1 matches 7 bases. The CDR3 is made up of 15 amino acids. Looked up from germline, CDR1 is SNHLY and CDR2 is FYNNEI. V was pared by 7 bases and J by 8 bases, with 11 bases of the junction left unmatched. This chain's CDR3 is CASTGTGVGYSPLHF. As DNA, the CDR3 is TGTGCCAGCACCGGCACAGGGGTGGGGTATTCACCCCTCCACTTT.

The chain is built from TRBV7-8 and TRBJ1-5, with 7 bases identical to TRBD1. The CDR3 has 16 residues. Germline CDR1 is SGHVS and CDR2 is FQNEAQ. The V and J ends lost 1 base and 4 bases, in that order; junction bases with no gene match: 7. Written as DNA, the CDR3 is TGTGCCAGCAGCTTAGAAGGCAGGGGGTTGAATCAGCCCCAGCATTTT. Translated, it gives CASSLEGRGLNQPQHF.

The rearrangement joins TRBV28 to TRBJ2-7; TRBD2 agrees at 11 bases. After removal of 6 bases from V and 2 bases from J, the junction contained 9 bases not matched to a gene. Germline V CDR1 and CDR2: MDHEN, SYDVKM. This CDR3 has 16 amino acids. CDR3 sequence: CASRPGTSGGTYEQYF. CDR3 nucleotides: TGTGCCAGCAGACCGGGGACTAGCGGAGGGACCTACGAGCAGTACTTC.

The chain's CDR3 is CARPGDEQYF. The CDR3 DNA sequence: TGTGCCAGACCGGGGGACGAGCAGTACTTC. The chain couples TRBV21-1 to TRBJ2-7; the listed D gene, TRBD2, was not tested against the DNA. TRBV21-1 is described as a pseudogene. CDR3 length: 10 residues.

The V and J genes are TRBV7-8 and TRBJ2-2; 9 nucleotides line up with TRBD2. Germline V gives CDR1 SGHVS, CDR2 FQNEAQ. There are 18 residues in the CDR3. V gave up 1 base and J gave up 5 bases; unmatched junction bases: 11. CDR3 coding DNA: TGTGCCAGCAGCTTAGTAGTGCTAGCGGGAACGGGGACCGGGGAGCTGTTTTTT. It specifies CASSLVVLAGTGTGELFF.

This sequence joins TRBV7-9 and TRBJ2-3, with TRBD2 as a possible D gene (6 bases). Germline CDR1 and CDR2: SEHNR and FQNEAQ (reference sequence). Trimming stripped 1 base from V and 1 base from J, with 15 bases between. This CDR3 region has 17 residues. Written as DNA, the CDR3 is TGTGCCAGCAGCTTAGGGGGCGGAGGGGCCGGCACAGATACGCAGTATTTT. It translates to CASSLGGGGAGTDTQYF.

The V gene is TRBV28, the J gene TRBJ2-7; 13 positions agree with TRBD2. The junction had 12 bases not matched to a gene; V was cut back by 4 bases and J by 6 bases. CDR3 length equals 17 residues. Germline V gene sequence: CDR1 MDHEN, CDR2 SYDVKM. The CDR3 is CASSSHPGLAGASEQYF. The CDR3 nucleotides are TGTGCCAGCAGTTCACACCCCGGACTAGCGGGAGCTTCCGAGCAGTACTTC.

This chain joins TRBV11-2 and TRBJ2-7; 12 bases line up with TRBD2. Germline CDR1 is SGHAT and CDR2 is FQNNGV. The ends lost 5 bases at V and 3 bases at J; junction bases unmatched: 2. The CDR3 extends over 14 amino acids. The CDR3 sequence: CASSRTSGVYEQYF. The CDR3 region has the DNA TGTGCCAGCAGCCGGACTAGCGGGGTCTACGAGCAGTACTTC.

This rearrangement joins TRBV5-1 to TRBJ2-7, with D perhaps matching TRBD2 (5 bases). Germline loops: CDR1 SGHRS, CDR2 YFSETQ. V was trimmed by 1 base and J by 5 bases, leaving 16 bases between them. The CDR3 is 15 residues long. The CDR3 DNA is TGCGCCAGCAGCTTGATTACGGGGAGTGTCAACGAGCAGTACTTC. Its translation is CASSLITGSVNEQYF.